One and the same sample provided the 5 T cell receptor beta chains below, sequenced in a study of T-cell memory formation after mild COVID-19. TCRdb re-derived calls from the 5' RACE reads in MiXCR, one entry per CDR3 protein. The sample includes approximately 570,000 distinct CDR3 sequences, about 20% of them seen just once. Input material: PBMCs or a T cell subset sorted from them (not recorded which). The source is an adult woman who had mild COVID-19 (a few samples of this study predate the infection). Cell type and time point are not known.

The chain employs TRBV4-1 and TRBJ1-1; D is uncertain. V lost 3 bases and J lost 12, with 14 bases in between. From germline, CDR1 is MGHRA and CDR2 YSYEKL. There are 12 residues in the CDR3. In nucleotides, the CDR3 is TGCGCCAGCAGCCATGGGCCCCGGGGAACTTTCTTT. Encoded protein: CASSHGPRGTFF.

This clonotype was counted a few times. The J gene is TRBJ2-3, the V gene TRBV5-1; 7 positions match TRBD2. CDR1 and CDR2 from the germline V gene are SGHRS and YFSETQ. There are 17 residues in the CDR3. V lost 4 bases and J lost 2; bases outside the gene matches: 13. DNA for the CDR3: TGCGCCAGCAGCCCCAAGGAGCCTAGCGGACTCACAGATACGCAGTATTTT. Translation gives CASSPKEPSGLTDTQYF.

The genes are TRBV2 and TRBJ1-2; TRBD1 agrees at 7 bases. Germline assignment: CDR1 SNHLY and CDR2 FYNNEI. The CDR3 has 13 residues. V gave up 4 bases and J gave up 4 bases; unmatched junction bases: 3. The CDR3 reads CASSGQGTYGYTF. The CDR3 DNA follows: TGTGCCAGCAGTGGACAGGGAACCTATGGCTACACCTTC.

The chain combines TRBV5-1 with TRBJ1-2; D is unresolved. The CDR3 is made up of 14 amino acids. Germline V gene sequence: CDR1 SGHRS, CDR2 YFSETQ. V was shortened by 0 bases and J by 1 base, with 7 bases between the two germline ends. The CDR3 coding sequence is TGCGCCAGCAGCTTGGTCGGCATTAACTATGGCTACACCTTC. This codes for CASSLVGINYGYTF.

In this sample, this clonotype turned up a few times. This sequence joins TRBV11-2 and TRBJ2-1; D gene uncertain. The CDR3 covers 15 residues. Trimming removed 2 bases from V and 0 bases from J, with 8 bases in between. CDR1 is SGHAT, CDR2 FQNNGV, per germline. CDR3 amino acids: CASSLLRSSYNEQFF. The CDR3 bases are TGTGCCAGCAGCTTACTCCGGAGCTCCTACAATGAGCAGTTCTTC.